A single sample gave rise to the 6 T cell receptor beta chains below, sequenced in a study of OX40 agonist ivuxolimab in advanced cancers. Produced via immunoSEQ multiplex PCR; TCRdb's table is partial and in-frame only. The data hold 20,000 to 25,000 clones, with about four fifths observed a single time. The specimen was CD4+ or CD8+ T cells sorted from blood, collected in a trial of the OX40 agonist ivuxolimab. These receptors came from an adult with an advanced solid tumor such as melanoma, head and neck, liver or kidney cancer.

The J gene is TRBJ2-7, the V gene TRBV29-1; 7 nucleotides line up with TRBD1. Germline V gene lookup returns CDR1 SQVTM and CDR2 ANQGSEA. J lost 0 bases, V lost 3 bases, and 5 bases had no gene match. The CDR3 sequence is 14 residues long. CDR3 nucleotides: TGCAGCGTTGAGTGGGCAGGGGGCTCCTACGAGCAGTACTTC. This encodes CSVEWAGGSYEQYF.

The chain links TRBV25-1 to TRBJ2-7; a weak D match, TRBD1 (6 bases). V was trimmed by 7 bases and J by 7 bases, leaving 17 bases between them. The germline V gene encodes CDR1 MGHDK and CDR2 SYGVNS. CDR3 length: 13 amino acids. The CDR3 region has the DNA TGTGCCAGCACATTCAGGGGCTTCGGGGAGCAGTACTTC. Amino acids: CASTFRGFGEQYF.

V and J are TRBV7-6 and TRBJ1-1, with D tentatively TRBD1 (5 bases). Trimming removed 4 bases at V and 11 bases at J, with 23 bases between. The CDR3 covers 15 residues. The germline CDR1 and CDR2 sequences are SGHVS and FNYEAQ. The CDR3 coding sequence is TGTGCCAGCAGCTCTCTTTCGGGACTCAAGGAAGGGGCTTTCTTT. This codes for CASSSLSGLKEGAFF. The whole variable domain, remainder taken from reference TRBV7-6 and TRBJ1-1, is GAGVSQSPRYKVTKRGQDVALRCDPISGHVSLYWYRQALGQGPEFLTYFNYEAQQDKSGLPNDRFSAERPEGSISTLTIQRTEQRDSAMYRCASSSLSGLKEGAFFGQGTRLTVV.

The gene calls are TRBV19 and TRBJ1-1; D ambiguous. CDR1 and CDR2 (germline): LNHDA, SQIVND (reference sequence). V lost 3 bases, J lost 5 bases, and 10 bases lay in between. This CDR3 comprises 13 residues. The CDR3 loop reads CASSISGFTEAFF. The CDR3 DNA reads TGTGCCAGTAGTATTTCGGGGTTTACTGAAGCTTTCTTT. Together with reference TRBV19 and TRBJ1-1, the CDR3 gives the full variable domain: DGGITQSPKYLFRKEGQNVTLSCEQNLNHDAMYWYRQDPGQGLRLIYYSQIVNDFQKGDIAEGYSVSREKKESFPLTVTSAQKNPTAFYLCASSISGFTEAFFGQGTRLTVV.

The V and J genes are TRBV5-3 and TRBJ2-3; no firm D call. TRBV5-3 carries the ORF label, with uncertain function. The length of the CDR3 is 15 residues. V was clipped by 0 bases and J by 2 bases, with 10 bases between them. The CDR3 sequence: CARSLGRVDTDTQYF. CDR3 DNA sequence: TGTGCCAGAAGCTTGGGGCGAGTGGACACAGATACGCAGTATTTT.

A few counts support this clone. This chain joins TRBV10-1 and TRBJ1-5; 8 bases are shared with TRBD1. Germline V CDR1 and CDR2: WNHNN, SYGVQD (reference sequence). CDR3 length: 13 residues. J gave up 5 bases and V 5 bases, and 2 bases lay outside the gene matches. CDR3 bases: TGCGCCAGCAGTCCACAGGGGGATCAGCCCCAGCATTTT. It codes for CASSPQGDQPQHF.